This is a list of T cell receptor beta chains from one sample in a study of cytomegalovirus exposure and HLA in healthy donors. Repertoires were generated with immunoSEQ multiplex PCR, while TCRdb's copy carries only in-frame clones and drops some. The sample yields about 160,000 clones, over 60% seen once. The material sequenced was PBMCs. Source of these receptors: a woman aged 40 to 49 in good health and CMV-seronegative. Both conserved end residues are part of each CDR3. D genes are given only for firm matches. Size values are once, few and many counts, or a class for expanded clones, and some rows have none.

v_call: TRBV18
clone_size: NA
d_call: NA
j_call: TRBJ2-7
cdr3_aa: CASSPVSSYEQYF
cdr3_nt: TGTGCCAGCTCACCAGTTAGCTCCTACGAGCAGTACTTC

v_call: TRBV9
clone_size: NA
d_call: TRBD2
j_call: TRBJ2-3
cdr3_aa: CASSVATSTGGSTDTQYF
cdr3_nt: TGTGCCAGCAGCGTAGCTACGTCGACGGGGGGGTCCACAGATACGCAGTATTTT

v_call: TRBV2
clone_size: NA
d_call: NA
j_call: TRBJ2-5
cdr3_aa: CASRLRSRSGETQYF
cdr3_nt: TGTGCCAGCAGACTTCGTAGCCGAAGTGGGGAGACCCAGTACTTC

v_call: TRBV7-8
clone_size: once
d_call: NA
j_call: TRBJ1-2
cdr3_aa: CASSSRSRADYGYTF
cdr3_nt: TGTGCCAGCAGCTCCCGATCGAGGGCTGACTATGGCTACACCTTC

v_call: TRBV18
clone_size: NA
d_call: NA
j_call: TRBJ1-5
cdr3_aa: CASSPPPAGTQPQHF
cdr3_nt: TGTGCCAGCTCACCACCCCCGGCGGGGACTCAGCCCCAGCATTTT

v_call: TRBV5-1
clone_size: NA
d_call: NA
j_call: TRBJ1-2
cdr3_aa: CASSLEAGTYNGYTF
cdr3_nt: TGCGCCAGCAGCTTGGAGGCAGGGACATATAATGGCTACACCTTC

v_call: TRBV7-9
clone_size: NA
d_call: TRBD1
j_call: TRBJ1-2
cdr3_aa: CASSPTGIRYTF
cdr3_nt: TGTGCCAGCAGCCCGACAGGGATACGCTACACCTTC

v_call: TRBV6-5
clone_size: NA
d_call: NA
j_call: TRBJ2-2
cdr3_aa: CASSYSLGWDTGELFF
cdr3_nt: TGTGCCAGCAGTTACTCACTAGGTTGGGACACCGGGGAGCTGTTTTTT

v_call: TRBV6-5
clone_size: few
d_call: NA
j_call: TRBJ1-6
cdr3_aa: CASSYSPGENSPLHF
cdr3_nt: TGTGCCAGCAGTTACTCACCGGGTGAAAATTCACCCCTCCACTTT

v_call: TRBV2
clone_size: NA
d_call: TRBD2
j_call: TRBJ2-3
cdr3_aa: CASNQRGADTQYF
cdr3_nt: TGTGCCAGCAATCAGCGGGGAGCAGATACGCAGTATTTT

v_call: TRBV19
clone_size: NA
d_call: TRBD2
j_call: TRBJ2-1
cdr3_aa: CASSTSGYSYNEQFF
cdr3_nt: TGTGCCAGTAGCACTAGCGGGTACTCCTACAATGAGCAGTTCTTC

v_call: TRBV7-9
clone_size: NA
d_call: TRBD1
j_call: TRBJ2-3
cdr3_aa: CASTFWDRGSDTQYF
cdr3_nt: TGTGCCAGCACCTTTTGGGACAGGGGATCAGATACGCAGTATTTT

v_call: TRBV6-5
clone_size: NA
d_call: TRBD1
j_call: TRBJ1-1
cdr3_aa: CASSYSNRGPAFF
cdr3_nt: TGTGCCAGCAGTTACTCGAACAGGGGGCCCGCTTTCTTT

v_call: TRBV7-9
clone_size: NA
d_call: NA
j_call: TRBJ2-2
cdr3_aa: CASSRMWATNTGELFF
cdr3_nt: TGTGCCAGCAGCCGTATGTGGGCCACGAACACCGGGGAGCTGTTTTTT

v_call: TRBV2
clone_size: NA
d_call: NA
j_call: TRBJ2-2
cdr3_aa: CASSVWQGKSGELFF
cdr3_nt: TGTGCCAGCAGTGTCTGGCAGGGGAAGTCCGGGGAGCTGTTTTTT

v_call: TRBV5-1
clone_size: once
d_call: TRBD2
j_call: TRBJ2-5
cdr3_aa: CASSLAGAGRGETQYF
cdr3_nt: TGCGCCAGCAGCTTGGCCGGAGCGGGGCGGGGAGAGACCCAGTACTTC

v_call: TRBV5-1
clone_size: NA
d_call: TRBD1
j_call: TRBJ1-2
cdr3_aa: CASSLAGDRARDYGYTF
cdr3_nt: TGCGCCAGCAGCTTGGCCGGGGACAGGGCGCGAGACTATGGCTACACCTTC

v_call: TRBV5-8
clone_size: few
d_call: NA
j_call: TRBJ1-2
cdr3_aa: CASSLDRVGGYTF
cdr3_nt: TGTGCCAGCAGCTTGGACAGGGTTGGCGGCTACACCTTC

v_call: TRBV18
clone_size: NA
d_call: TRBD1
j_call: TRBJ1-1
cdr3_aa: CASSPSSGPRGVNEAFF
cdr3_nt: TGTGCCAGCTCACCCAGTTCGGGGCCCAGGGGGGTAAATGAAGCTTTCTTT

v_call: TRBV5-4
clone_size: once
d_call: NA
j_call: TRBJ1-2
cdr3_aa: CASSFGGGQEGYTF
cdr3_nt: TGTGCCAGCAGCTTCGGCGGGGGGCAGGAGGGCTACACCTTC

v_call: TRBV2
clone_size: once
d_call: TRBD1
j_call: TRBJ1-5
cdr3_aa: CASNRDREVSNQPQHF
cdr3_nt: TGTGCCAGCAACCGGGACAGGGAAGTTAGCAATCAGCCCCAGCATTTT

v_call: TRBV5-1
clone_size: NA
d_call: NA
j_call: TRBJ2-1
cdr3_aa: CASSGQYNEQFF
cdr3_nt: TGCGCCAGCAGCGGACAATACAATGAGCAGTTCTTC

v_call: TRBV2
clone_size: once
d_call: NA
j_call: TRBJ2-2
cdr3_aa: CASSEVLGSGQTGELFF
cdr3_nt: TGTGCCAGCAGTGAAGTGTTAGGCAGCGGACAGACCGGGGAGCTGTTTTTT

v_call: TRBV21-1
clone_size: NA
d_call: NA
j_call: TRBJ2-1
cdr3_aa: CASRTSGNPKRSNEQFF
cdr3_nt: TGTGCCAGCCGGACTAGCGGGAACCCTAAGAGGAGTAATGAGCAGTTCTTC

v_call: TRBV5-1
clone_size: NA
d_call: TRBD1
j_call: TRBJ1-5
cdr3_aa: CASSLEGAGNQPQHF
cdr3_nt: TGCGCCAGCAGCTTGGAGGGGGCAGGGAATCAGCCCCAGCATTTT

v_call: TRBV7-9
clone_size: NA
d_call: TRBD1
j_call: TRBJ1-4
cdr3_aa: CASSPGQGATNEKLFF
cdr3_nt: TGTGCCAGCAGCCCGGGACAGGGAGCAACTAATGAAAAACTGTTTTTT

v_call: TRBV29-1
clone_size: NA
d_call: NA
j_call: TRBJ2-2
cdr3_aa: CSALAANTGELFF
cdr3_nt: TGCAGCGCCCTGGCGGCGAACACCGGGGAGCTGTTTTTT

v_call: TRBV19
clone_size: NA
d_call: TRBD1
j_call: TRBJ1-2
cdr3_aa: CASSITLGGQHYGYTF
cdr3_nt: TGTGCCAGTAGTATCACCTTGGGGGGACAGCACTATGGCTACACCTTC

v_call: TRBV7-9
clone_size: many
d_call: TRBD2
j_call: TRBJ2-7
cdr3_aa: CASSLTSGGPYEQYF
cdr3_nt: TGTGCCAGCAGCTTAACTAGCGGGGGGCCCTACGAGCAGTACTTC

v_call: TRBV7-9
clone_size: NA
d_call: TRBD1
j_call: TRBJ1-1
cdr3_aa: CASSTRTGSTEAFF
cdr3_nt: TGTGCCAGCAGCACAAGGACAGGTAGTACTGAAGCTTTCTTT

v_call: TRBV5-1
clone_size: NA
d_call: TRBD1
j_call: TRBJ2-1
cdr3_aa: CASSKGQGSSYNEQFF
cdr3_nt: TGCGCCAGCAGTAAAGGACAGGGGAGCTCCTACAATGAGCAGTTCTTC

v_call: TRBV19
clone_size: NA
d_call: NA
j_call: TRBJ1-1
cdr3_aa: CASIRSWGDTEAFF
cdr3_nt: TGTGCCAGTATCAGATCCTGGGGGGACACTGAAGCTTTCTTT

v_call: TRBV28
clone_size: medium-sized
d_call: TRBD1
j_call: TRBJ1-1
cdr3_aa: CASSSRGTPEAFF
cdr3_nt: TGTGCCAGCAGTTCCAGGGGGACCCCTGAAGCTTTCTTT

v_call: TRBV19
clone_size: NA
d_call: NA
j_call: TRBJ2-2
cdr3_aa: CASTHRVTGELFF
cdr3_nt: TGTGCCAGTACCCACAGGGTCACCGGGGAGCTGTTTTTT

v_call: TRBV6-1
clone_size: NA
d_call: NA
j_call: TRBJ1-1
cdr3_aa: CASSEAPGRGTEAFF
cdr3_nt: TGTGCCAGCAGTGAAGCTCCAGGGCGGGGCACTGAAGCTTTCTTT

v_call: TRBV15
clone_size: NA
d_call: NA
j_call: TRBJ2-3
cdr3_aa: CATSRDLGASDTQYF
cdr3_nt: TGTGCCACCAGCAGAGACCTGGGGGCCTCAGATACGCAGTATTTT

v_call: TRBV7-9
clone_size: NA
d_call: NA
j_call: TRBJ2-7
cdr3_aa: CASSSRGLFGEQYF
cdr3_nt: TGTGCCAGCAGCTCGCGGGGGCTGTTTGGCGAGCAGTACTTC

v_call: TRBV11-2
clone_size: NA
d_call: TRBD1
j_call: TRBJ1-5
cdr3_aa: CASSYTGGPNQPQHF
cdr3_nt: TGTGCCAGCAGCTACACAGGGGGCCCCAATCAGCCCCAGCATTTT

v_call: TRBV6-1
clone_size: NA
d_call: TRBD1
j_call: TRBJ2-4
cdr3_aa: CASRRDSTNIQYF
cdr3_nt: TGTGCCAGCAGAAGGGACAGTACAAACATTCAGTACTTC

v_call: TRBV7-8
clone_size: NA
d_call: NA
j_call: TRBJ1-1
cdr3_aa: CASSLRGGTEAFF
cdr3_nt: TGTGCCAGCAGCTTAAGGGGGGGCACTGAAGCTTTCTTT

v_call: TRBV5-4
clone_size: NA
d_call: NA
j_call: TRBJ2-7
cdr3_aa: CASSPSAGTAYEQYF
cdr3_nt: TGTGCCAGCAGCCCTTCTGCGGGGACAGCCTACGAGCAGTACTTC

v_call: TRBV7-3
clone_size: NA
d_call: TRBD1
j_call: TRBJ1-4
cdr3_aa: CASSPGGQGREKLFF
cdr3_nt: TGTGCCAGCAGCCCAGGAGGACAGGGTCGTGAAAAACTGTTTTTT

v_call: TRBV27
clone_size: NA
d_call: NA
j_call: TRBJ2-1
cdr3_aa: CASSLSAGNEQFF
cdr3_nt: TGTGCCAGCAGTTTATCAGCGGGCAATGAGCAGTTCTTC